One TCR beta chain is described in this entry. Its antigen is not known. Every isolated RNA sample was fully reverse transcribed, so sequencing captured expressed TCRB transcripts. Produced via immunoSEQ multiplex PCR; TCRdb's table is partial and in-frame only. The sample lists hundreds of thousands of clones, around an eighth occurring once. The data belong to a study of beta chain features in type 1 diabetes. The CDR3 is made up of 13 amino acids. With 2 bases removed from V and 7 bases from J, the gap between germline ends came to 12 bases. Germline CDR1 SGDLS, CDR2 YYNGEE. Whole-study findings and limits: Across all four CD4+ subsets, people with type 1 diabetes showed modestly shorter TCRB CDR3s. Researchers reported that naive, central memory and Treg TCRB repertoires appeared more similar in patients than in healthy donors. Reduced insertions and increased deletions marked VDJ junctions in type 1 diabetes patients.

This sequence originates from a man aged 18 to 29 with type 1 diabetes. This chain connects TRBV9 to TRBJ1-1; D is perhaps TRBD1 (5 bases). The sequenced material came from naive CD4+ T cells from blood. The CDR3 spells CASSVRGVGEAFF. Written as DNA, the CDR3 is TGTGCCAGCAGCGTCCGGGGGGTTGGTGAAGCTTTCTTT.